A single sample gave rise to the 25 T cell receptor beta chains below, sequenced in a study of T-cell reconstitution after alpha-beta-depleted transplantation in children. As it was prepared, the TCRbeta library received unique molecular identifiers. TCRdb passed the PCR reads through MiXCR, listing each CDR3 protein once. This table holds around 240,000 distinct CDR3 sequences, around 9.7% found once. The sample in question was PBMCs from the stem cell graft donor, obtained from the stem cell graft. These receptors originate from a human donor who donated a stem cell graft to a child with SCID.

This clonotype appeared many times. The chain combines TRBV11-1 with TRBJ1-3; D remains unclear. Germline V lookup: CDR1 SGHAT, CDR2 FQDESV (reference sequence). The V end was cut by 8 bases, the J end by 0 bases, with 8 bases between. The CDR3 has 13 residues. CDR3 in amino acids: CASAGFSGNTIYF. The CDR3 DNA sequence: TGTGCCAGCGCGGGCTTCTCTGGAAACACCATATATTTT.

At least ten counts were recorded for this clonotype. This chain uses TRBV12-3 or TRBV12-4 with TRBJ1-5; D might be TRBD1 (5 bases). This CDR3 spans 15 amino acids. V was shortened by 3 bases and J by 3 bases, with 12 bases between the two germline ends. The CDR3 region has the DNA TGTGCCAGCAGTTTTGGGGCAGGGACCAATCAGCCCCAGCATTTT. Translated, it gives CASSFGAGTNQPQHF.

This clonotype has a count of ten or more. As DNA, the CDR3 is TGCGCCAGCAGCTTGGGGGACAGGGGCTTGGCTGGACCCCTCCACTTT. Its protein is CASSLGDRGLAGPLHF. This chain links TRBV5-1 with TRBJ1-6; 10 bases fit TRBD1. Trimming removed 0 bases from V and 12 bases from J; junction bases left unmatched: 9. This CDR3 is built from 16 residues. CDR1 and CDR2 (germline): SGHRS, YFSETQ.

This clonotype was detected ten times or more. V gene TRBV2 combines with J gene TRBJ1-1; D is possibly TRBD1 (5 bases). V lost 1 base to trimming and J lost 3 bases, with 12 bases between them. This CDR3 has 15 residues. Per germline, CDR1 SNHLY and CDR2 FYNNEI. This CDR3 reads CASSEVPKGYTEAFF. For the CDR3, the DNA is TGTGCCAGCAGTGAAGTCCCTAAGGGGTACACTGAAGCTTTCTTT.

The J gene is TRBJ2-1, the V gene TRBV5-6; D call uncertain. Trimming left V 4 bases short and J 2 bases short, with 4 bases between. Germline CDR1 is SGHDT and CDR2 is YYEEEE. The CDR3 sequence is 12 residues long. The CDR3: CASSDTYNEQFF. The CDR3 nucleotides are TGTGCCAGCAGCGACACCTACAATGAGCAGTTCTTC. The variable domain in full, completed from reference TRBV5-6 and TRBJ2-1, reads DAGVTQSPTHLIKTRGQQVTLRCSPKSGHDTVSWYQQALGQGPQFIFQYYEEEERQRGNFPDRFSGHQFPNYSSELNVNALLLGDSALYLCASSDTYNEQFFGPGTRLTVL.

This clonotype was seen many times. The chain has TRBV5-5 and TRBJ2-2; D uncertain. Germline V lookup: CDR1 SGHKS, CDR2 YYEKEE (reference sequence). The CDR3 consists of 16 residues. Trimming pared 1 base from V and 1 base from J, leaving 11 bases between. CDR3 amino acids: CASSLHMVENTGELFF. The CDR3 DNA sequence: TGTGCCAGCAGCTTGCATATGGTCGAGAACACCGGGGAGCTGTTTTTT.

V usage is TRBV12-3 or TRBV12-4 and J usage is TRBJ2-3, with D possibly being TRBD1 (6 bases). V was pared by 5 bases and J by 5 bases, with 20 bases between. The CDR3 is 16 amino acids. The CDR3 is CASSGLGDTGKDTQYF. CDR3 bases: TGTGCCAGCAGTGGCTTAGGGGACACCGGGAAAGATACGCAGTATTTT.

This clonotype has a count of ten or more. The chain couples TRBV12-3 or TRBV12-4 to TRBJ1-2; the match to TRBD1 covers 10 bases. The CDR3 is made up of 15 amino acids. Losses at the gene ends were 3 bases for V and 0 bases for J; bases not matched to a gene: 1. The CDR3 protein is CASSLGTGANYGYTF. The CDR3 coding sequence is TGTGCCAGCAGTTTGGGGACAGGGGCTAACTATGGCTACACCTTC.

This clonotype has ten or more counts. The chain uses TRBV20-1 and TRBJ2-3, with unresolved D. The CDR3 spans 15 residues. Germline V gene lookup returns CDR1 DFQATT and CDR2 SNEGSKA (reference sequence). V gave up 0 bases and J gave up 0 bases, with 10 bases separating them. The CDR3, as DNA: TGCAGTGCTAGAGATCTCTCCGCAAGCACAGATACGCAGTATTTT. This translates into CSARDLSASTDTQYF.

This clonotype was detected ten times or more. The rearrangement joins TRBV3-1 to TRBJ2-1, with D unresolved. This CDR3 spans 12 amino acids. V was pared by 1 base and J by 9 bases, with 7 bases between. CDR1 and CDR2 from the germline V gene are LGHDT and YNNKEL (reference sequence). CDR3 bases: TGTGCCAGCAGCCAAGTTACGCGTGAGCAGTTCTTC. It specifies CASSQVTREQFF.

This clonotype has a count of ten or more. The V gene is TRBV27, the J gene TRBJ1-4; D is possibly TRBD1 (6 bases). This CDR3 spans 15 amino acids. Trimming took 1 base from V and 6 from J, leaving 12 bases between them. Germline V gene lookup returns CDR1 MNHEY and CDR2 SMNVEV (reference sequence). The CDR3 protein is CASSLWAGVDEKLFF. DNA of the CDR3: TGTGCCAGCAGTTTATGGGCAGGGGTCGATGAAAAACTGTTTTTT.

This clonotype was observed at least ten times. The CDR3 region has the DNA TGTGCCAGCAGCCCTTTTCCGGGACAGGGGATCCCAGATACGCAGTATTTT. It is translated as CASSPFPGQGIPDTQYF. V is TRBV9 and J is TRBJ2-3, with TRBD1 matching 10 bases. The CDR3 runs to 17 residues. CDR1 and CDR2 from the germline V gene are SGDLS and YYNGEE. The ends lost 4 bases at V and 4 bases at J; junction bases unmatched: 12.

This clonotype showed up many times. The V gene is TRBV12-3 or TRBV12-4, the J gene TRBJ2-7; no firm D call. Trimming took 1 base from V and 6 from J, leaving 10 bases between them. The CDR3 has 13 residues. CDR3 sequence: CASSLDGGLEQYF. The CDR3, as DNA: TGTGCCAGCAGTTTAGACGGTGGGCTCGAGCAGTACTTC.

This clonotype was counted a few times. A read error may account for a junction end that differs from germline. The chain links TRBV20-1 to TRBJ2-1; 14 nucleotides align to TRBD2. Germline lookup yields CDR1 DFQATT and CDR2 SNEGSKA (reference sequence). CDR3 length equals 17 residues. The CDR3 protein is CCALTSGGVSSYNEQFF. As DNA, the CDR3 is TGCTGTGCTCTGACTAGCGGGGGGGTGAGCTCCTACAATGAGCAGTTCTTC.

In its sample, this clonotype was seen many times. The chain couples TRBV12-3 or TRBV12-4 to TRBJ1-4; D is undetermined. With 5 bases removed from V and 8 bases from J, the gap between germline ends came to 9 bases. This CDR3 spans 12 amino acids. As DNA, the CDR3 is TGTGCCAGCAGTACCCGACTGGAAAAACTGTTTTTT. This encodes CASSTRLEKLFF.

This clonotype has at least ten counts. The J gene is TRBJ1-1, the V gene TRBV7-2, with a tentative D call TRBD1 (6 bases). Germline loops: CDR1 SGHTA, CDR2 FQGNSA. There are 13 residues in the CDR3. Between the trimmed V and J ends, which lost 5 bases and 4 bases, there was a span of 11 bases. The CDR3: CASSAGQRTEAFF. CDR3 in DNA: TGTGCCAGCAGCGCCGGACAGCGCACTGAAGCTTTCTTT.

This clonotype was counted ten times or more. The chain carries TRBV20-1 and TRBJ1-3; D uncertain. Germline V CDR1 and CDR2: DFQATT, SNEGSKA (reference sequence). The ends were cut back, 0 bases at V and 0 bases at J, with 6 bases in the middle. The CDR3 runs to 14 residues. Here the CDR3 reads CSARETYSGNTIYF. In DNA, the CDR3 is TGCAGTGCTAGAGAGACTTACTCTGGAAACACCATATATTTT.

Ten or more counts support this clonotype. The V gene is TRBV20-1, the J gene TRBJ2-5, with D maybe TRBD2 (6 bases). Germline-derived CDR1 and CDR2 are DFQATT and SNEGSKA (reference sequence). This CDR3 has 14 residues. Between the trimmed V and J ends, which lost 4 bases and 1 base, there was a span of 13 bases. CDR3 amino acids: CSATNRAGQETQYF. The CDR3 region has the DNA TGCAGTGCTACAAACAGAGCGGGCCAAGAGACCCAGTACTTC.

This clonotype was counted at least ten times. The CDR3 is CASSFGGGVAEAFF. CDR3 nucleotide sequence: TGCGCCAGCAGCTTCGGGGGAGGTGTCGCTGAAGCTTTCTTT. The chain has TRBV5-1 and TRBJ1-1, with a weak D call TRBD1 (5 bases). V was trimmed by 2 bases and J by 6 bases, leaving 14 bases between them. Germline-derived CDR1 and CDR2 are SGHRS and YFSETQ. The CDR3 loop spans 14 amino acids.

This clonotype was observed many times. The chain is built from TRBV6-1 and TRBJ2-3; perhaps D is TRBD1 or TRBD2 (6 bases each). Trimming took 6 bases from V and 5 from J, leaving 18 bases between them. There are 15 residues in the CDR3. CDR1 and CDR2 from the germline V gene are MNHNS and SASEGT. CDR3 nucleotide sequence: TGTGCCAGCAGCCAAGGGGGGATTTATGGAGATACGCAGTATTTT. Translating gives CASSQGGIYGDTQYF.

This clonotype has at least ten counts. The genes are TRBV5-1 and TRBJ2-3, with 8 bases aligning to TRBD1. The germline V gene encodes CDR1 SGHRS and CDR2 YFSETQ. The CDR3 spans 15 residues. V was clipped by 1 base and J by 3 bases; unmatched bases: 4. CDR3 protein: CASSLRTGSTDTQYF. The CDR3 DNA sequence: TGCGCCAGCAGCTTGCGGACAGGGTCTACAGATACGCAGTATTTT.

This clonotype was found many times. This chain joins TRBV2 and TRBJ2-7, with 8 bases matching TRBD2. Trimming at V came to 6 bases and at J to 2 bases, leaving 9 bases not matched to a gene. Germline lookup yields CDR1 SNHLY and CDR2 FYNNEI. The CDR3 consists of 15 residues. CDR3 in amino acids: CASRENRGGPYEQYF. CDR3 in DNA: TGTGCCAGCAGGGAAAATCGCGGGGGGCCCTACGAGCAGTACTTC.

This clonotype was seen a handful of times. Possible read error: a much larger clone is one base away. The rearrangement links TRBV12-3 or TRBV12-4 to TRBJ1-2; D is undetermined. The CDR3 contains 13 residues. The CDR3 protein is CASSVDINYGYAF. As DNA, the CDR3 is TGTGCCAGCAGCGTCGACATAAACTATGGCTACGCCTTC.

This clonotype appeared many times. The rearrangement uses TRBV5-6 and TRBJ1-6, with a weak D call TRBD1 (6 bases). V gave up 1 base and J gave up 9 bases, with 14 bases separating them. The CDR3 has 15 amino acids. CDR1 SGHDT and CDR2 YYEEEE come from the germline V gene. The CDR3 sequence: CASSLMQGSSSPLHF. The CDR3, as DNA: TGTGCCAGCAGCTTGATGCAGGGGAGTAGTTCACCCCTCCACTTT.

At least ten counts were recorded for this clonotype. V gene TRBV5-1 combines with J gene TRBJ2-2; D tentatively fits TRBD1 or TRBD2 (6 bases each). The CDR3 length is 15 residues. Germline CDR1 and CDR2: SGHRS and YFSETQ. Deletions cut 6 bases from V and 0 bases from J, with 12 bases between. The CDR3 sequence: CASNPGGANTGELFF. The CDR3 DNA sequence: TGCGCCAGCAACCCCGGGGGCGCGAACACCGGGGAGCTGTTTTTT. Full variable domain (rest looked up from reference TRBV5-1 and TRBJ2-2): KAGVTQTPRYLIKTRGQQVTLSCSPISGHRSVSWYQQTPGQGLQFLFEYFSETQRNKGNFPGRFSGRQFSNSRSEMNVSTLELGDSALYLCASNPGGANTGELFFGEGSRLTVL.